Sequencing of this T cell receptor beta chain was carried out in a study of shared clonotypes between healthy human individuals (dated by TCRdb to the early 2020s). About the study as a whole: Three men and a couple of women, aged 18 to 49 years, made up the cohort. For each donor, three plates each were used for CD4 naive and CD4 memory, two plates were used for CD8 naive, and one plate was used for CD8 memory. The study deeply sequenced blood TCR repertoires of about 5 healthy adults to estimate repertoire size and the extent of clonotype sharing between individuals. To increase sequencing depth and limit assay-specific biases, TCR repertoire library preparation and sequencing were carried out by different laboratories using diverse techniques. Per donor, leukapheresis produced somewhere between about 0.9 and 9.5 billion PBMCs. Findings and caveats that apply to the study as a whole: Because the study included a small number of donors, the genetic and exposure-history diversity represented was limited. Clonotypes shared by all four sorted-subset donors showed higher generation probabilities than non-shared clonotypes. Even with the large sequencing depth, rarefaction of the sorted-subset datasets indicated that sequencing was incomplete. Based on pairwise subsampling, the degree of clonotype sharing among donors was expected to be affected by sequencing depth. When a few donors were compared, the shared fraction of clonotypes was about 5.4% for naive CD4, 3.5% for naive CD8, 2.3% for memory CD4, and 0.35% to 0.4% for memory CD8. Larger estimated clonotype richness was generally found for naive subsets than for memory subsets. Sampling was restricted to blood, and TCR repertoires in tissues likely differ from the TCR repertoires found in blood.

This clone was detected only once. Its antigen remains undetermined. The sample holds no much larger clone one base away, and base qualities are not on file. The donors were healthy, HIV-negative adults with no recently reported acute infections or vaccinations. All donors were Caucasian adults living in Nashville, Tennessee, USA. CD4+ T cells were enriched through magnetic negative selection, after which naive cells were positively selected on CD45RA and the remaining negative fraction served as the memory subset. Blood was obtained by leukapheresis, after which PBMCs were separated by Ficoll-Histopaque density gradient centrifugation and cryopreserved in liquid nitrogen vapor phase. Analytical flow cytometry was used to check the purity and quantity of every magnetically sorted T cell population. Genomic DNA was isolated from every sorted fraction and measured by UV absorbance on a Nanodrop 2000c.

Using the deep immunoSEQ assay, TCR CDR3 regions were amplified from genomic DNA by multiplex PCR. Extracted genomic DNA from each cell subset was distributed evenly across all wells of several immunoSEQ 96-well plates, and each plate was treated as a replicate. Each replicate PCR for sorted subsets received around 0.2 ug genomic DNA, equal to roughly 30,000 T cell genomes. The purified libraries were quantified using a Qubit 3.0 fluorometer, sized with a Bioanalyzer 2100, and then quantified again using the KAPA Library Quantification kit. Every immunoSEQ 96-well plate was sequenced on a dedicated single-read 150-cycle Illumina NextSeq 550 flow cell. The published analysis was carried out like this. Because only junctional sequences without quality scores were contained in the immunoSEQ output, filtering matching that applied to full-length reads could not be performed. To assign V/J genes and CDR3, sequences were annotated against IMGT germline references using PyIR, a Python wrapper for IgBLAST v1.9. Any read was removed if the V/J assignment was weak (E-value above 1e-6), the CDR3 was missing, or the read contained stop codons, out-of-frame junctions, or ambiguous translated residues. V3J clonotypes were defined as sequences sharing an identical inferred V gene, J gene, and CDR3 amino acid sequence. To compute the percentage overlap between repertoires, the number of shared unique clonotypes was divided by the size of the smaller repertoire. Richness of each repertoire was evaluated using RTK rarefaction, the Chao1 estimator, and Recon v2.1 estimates of unobserved clonotypes. Generation probabilities were computed with OLGA for all TCRbeta clonotypes obtained by the gDNA method from a handful of donors. In TCRdb, the immuneACCESS table is reduced to in-frame sequences with V and J assigned. These tables do not hold every clone; where another copy was compared, an unresolved V gene accounts for under half, and the others remain unexplained. Clone size and the V and J calls come from that table; the DNA yielded D and trimming. This sample comprises about 1 million clones, around 78% of them detected only once. Clones ranked in the top ten supply roughly 0.56% of the sample.

V and J are trimmed by 2 bases and 5 bases, and the gene matches miss 8 bases of the junction. The CDR3 sequence holds 16 residues, the cysteine and phenylalanine included. The only DNA kept is the CDR3, 48 bases in frame from the first base. Reading the germline V gene (reference sequence) gives CDR1 MNHEY and CDR2 SMNVEV. The material sequenced was memory CD4+ T cells from PBMCs. According to the study, the label for this sample's cell subset or site signals: CD45RA-negative fraction. The receptor's source is a man aged 18-30 years in good health. Some clones in this sample may be carry-over from other donors' samples. The sequence joins TRBV27 to TRBJ2-7; 11 middle bases align to TRBD2. CDR3 loop: CASSLLPVGLADEQYF. The DNA is as follows: TGTGCCAGCAGTTTACTCCCGGTGGGACTAGCGGACGAGCAGTACTTC.